Below, 21 T cell receptor beta chains from the same sample are listed, as sequenced in a study of spatial heterogeneity in lung cancer. Findings and caveats of the study: One measure, the expanded intratumoral alpha and beta TCR count, tracked tumor mutation counts.

The time point: sample taken at primary tumor resection. TCRdb called the 5' RACE reads again in MiXCR, with one record for every CDR3 protein. The profile shows 6,000 to 8,500 distinct CDR3 sequences, about an eighth of them singletons. Their antigens are not known. The starting material was lung tumor tissue, obtained at surgery. Receptors originate from a male donor with early-stage non-small cell lung cancer.

Points on this clonotype: Relative to the germline gene, one junction end is altered; a read error may explain this. The V gene is TRBV7-7, the J gene TRBJ2-5, with no clear D. CDR1 and CDR2 from the germline V gene are SSHAT and FNYEAQ (reference sequence). CDR3 length equals 14 residues. For the CDR3, the DNA is TGTGCTAGCAGCTTAGCCGGTTCCGAAGAGACCCAGTACTTC. Protein sequence: CASSLAGSEETQYF.

This clonotype showed up many times. The V gene is TRBV5-1, the J gene TRBJ2-7, with D perhaps TRBD1 or TRBD2 (6 bases each). This CDR3 spans 15 amino acids. Germline-derived CDR1 and CDR2 are SGHRS and YFSETQ. Trimming removed 4 bases at V and 7 bases at J, with 21 bases between. The CDR3 nucleotides are TGCGCCAGCAGCATTTCTCCGGGGGCGATCGGGGAGCAGTACTTC. It translates to CASSISPGAIGEQYF.

This clonotype is medium-sized by share. V usage is TRBV27 and J usage is TRBJ2-1; TRBD2 agrees at 7 bases. This CDR3 has 15 amino acids. J gave up 3 bases and V 2 bases, and 4 bases lay outside the gene matches. Per germline, CDR1 MNHEY and CDR2 SMNVEV (reference sequence). CDR3 in amino acids: CASSLTGGVYNEQFF. For the CDR3, the DNA is TGTGCCAGCAGTTTAACTGGGGGGGTCTACAATGAGCAGTTCTTC.

This clonotype showed up many times. The J gene is TRBJ2-7, the V gene TRBV7-9; the D gene is possibly TRBD1 (6 bases). The V end lost 0 bases, the J end lost 1 base, and 7 bases lay between the germline ends. The germline V gene encodes CDR1 SEHNR and CDR2 FQNEAQ (reference sequence). This CDR3 is 14 amino acids long. The CDR3 DNA sequence: TGTGCCAGCAGCTTAGCCGACAGGTCCTACGAGCAGTACTTC. It yields the protein CASSLADRSYEQYF. Drawing the rest from reference TRBV7-9 and TRBJ2-7, the complete variable domain is DTGVSQNPRHKITKRGQNVTFRCDPISEHNRLYWYRQTLGQGPEFLTYFQNEAQLEKSRLLSDRFSAERPKGSFSTLEIQRTEQGDSAMYLCASSLADRSYEQYFGPGTRLTVT.

This clonotype occurred many times. V gene TRBV7-8 combines with J gene TRBJ2-2, with D perhaps being TRBD1 or TRBD2 (5 bases each). The CDR3 consists of 16 residues. Germline-derived CDR1 and CDR2 are SGHVS and FQNEAQ. With 1 base removed from V and 3 bases from J, the gap between germline ends came to 12 bases. The CDR3 here is CASSLGAGTYTGELFF. CDR3 DNA: TGTGCCAGCAGCTTAGGAGCAGGGACGTACACCGGGGAGCTGTTTTTT.

The rearrangement joins TRBV2 to TRBJ2-7; TRBD2 matches 12 bases. The germline gives CDR1 SNHLY, CDR2 FYNNEI. The CDR3 length is 15 residues. V lost 5 bases to trimming and J lost 6 bases; unmatched junction nucleotides: 8. CDR3 sequence reads: CASSPTSGRISEQYV. In DNA form, the CDR3 reads TGTGCCAGCAGTCCTACTAGCGGGAGGATCTCCGAGCAGTACGTC.

This clonotype was found many times. The V call is TRBV20-1, the J call TRBJ1-4, with TRBD1 as a possible D gene (6 bases). Per the germline V gene, CDR1 is DFQATT and CDR2 is SNEGSKA (reference sequence). This CDR3 is 14 amino acids long. The V end was cut by 4 bases, the J end by 0 bases, with 9 bases between. The chain's CDR3 is CSAIRTATNEKLFF. The CDR3 DNA sequence: TGCAGTGCTATTCGGACAGCAACTAATGAAAAACTGTTTTTT.

By share, this clonotype counts as medium-sized (0.01 to 0.1%). V is TRBV15 and J is TRBJ2-7; D is unclear. Deletions cut 0 bases from V and 3 bases from J, with 6 bases between. This CDR3 comprises 13 residues. Germline V lookup: CDR1 LNHNV, CDR2 YYDKDF (reference sequence). The CDR3 DNA reads as TGTGCCACCAGCAGAGAACTACTCTACGAGCAGTACGTC. The encoded protein is CATSRELLYEQYV.

Many counts were recorded for this clonotype. The J gene is TRBJ2-2, the V gene TRBV20-1, with 7 bases that match TRBD1. The germline gives CDR1 DFQATT, CDR2 SNEGSKA (reference sequence). With 2 bases clipped from V and 0 bases from J, the junction kept 6 bases outside the gene matches. The CDR3 sequence is 16 residues long. Here the CDR3 DNA reads TGCAGTGCTAGATCTGGGGACAGATCGAACACCGGGGAGCTGTTTTTT. As protein: CSARSGDRSNTGELFF.

This clonotype is medium-sized within its sample. The chain carries TRBV19 and TRBJ1-4, with D hard to call. Germline V gene sequence: CDR1 LNHDA, CDR2 SQIVND (reference sequence). This CDR3 has 14 amino acids. Trimming removed 3 bases at V and 8 bases at J, with 13 bases between. The DNA for the CDR3 is TGTGCCAGTAGTATTCGCCCTCGAGGAGAAAAACTGTTTTTT. Protein: CASSIRPRGEKLFF. Full variable domain (rest looked up from reference TRBV19 and TRBJ1-4): DGGITQSPKYLFRKEGQNVTLSCEQNLNHDAMYWYRQDPGQGLRLIYYSQIVNDFQKGDIAEGYSVSREKKESFPLTVTSAQKNPTAFYLCASSIRPRGEKLFFGSGTQLSVL.

At least ten counts were recorded for this clonotype. The chain recombines TRBV30 with TRBJ1-6; the D gene is possibly TRBD1 (6 bases). CDR3 length: 14 residues. The germline gives CDR1 GTSNPN, CDR2 SVGIG (reference sequence). V lost 1 base and J lost 7, with 11 bases in between. Written as DNA, the CDR3 is TGTGCCTGGAGTGCGGGACACCGAAATTCACCCCTCCACTTT. This codes for CAWSAGHRNSPLHF.

In this sample, this clonotype turned up many times. The genes are TRBV28 and TRBJ2-7, with TRBD2 matching over 10 bases. The length of the CDR3 is 14 residues. Losses at the gene ends were 3 bases for V and 5 bases for J; bases not matched to a gene: 4. Germline CDR1 MDHEN, CDR2 SYDVKM. CDR3 loop: CASSFGAGGHEQYV. The CDR3 coding sequence is TGTGCCAGCAGTTTTGGAGCGGGGGGGCACGAGCAGTACGTC.

At least ten counts were recorded for this clonotype. This rearrangement joins TRBV5-1 to TRBJ2-2, with TRBD2 identical over 9 bases. Trimming removed 1 base from V and 5 bases from J; junction bases left unmatched: 3. Per the germline V gene, CDR1 is SGHRS and CDR2 is YFSETQ. CDR3 length: 15 amino acids. The CDR3 DNA reads TGCGCCAGCAGCTTGAGTACTAGCGGGACCGGGGAGCTGTTTTTT. It yields the protein CASSLSTSGTGELFF.

This clonotype was observed at least ten times. The J gene is TRBJ2-7, the V gene TRBV20-1, with D unresolved. The CDR3 consists of 14 residues. CDR1 and CDR2 (germline): DFQATT, SNEGSKA (reference sequence). Trimming took 6 bases from V and 2 from J, leaving 17 bases between them. CDR3 residues: CSAFGQTTTYEQYF. The CDR3 DNA sequence: TGCAGTGCGTTTGGGCAGACGACCACCTACGAGCAGTACTTC.

In its sample, this clonotype was seen many times. This rearrangement joins TRBV10-3 to TRBJ2-1; TRBD2 aligns across 8 bases. V gave up 6 bases and J gave up 2 bases; unmatched junction bases: 12. The CDR3 is made up of 17 amino acids. The germline V gene encodes CDR1 ENHRY and CDR2 SYGVKD. The chain's CDR3 is CAIRGVGSGVTYNEQFF. DNA of the CDR3: TGTGCCATCAGGGGGGTGGGTAGCGGGGTCACCTACAATGAGCAGTTCTTC.

This clonotype is medium-sized by share. This sequence joins TRBV11-2 and TRBJ2-3, with 8 nucleotides matching TRBD2. The CDR3 sequence is 15 residues long. The germline gives CDR1 SGHAT, CDR2 FQNNGV. J gave up 6 bases and V 4 bases, and 9 bases lay outside the gene matches. CDR3 in amino acids: CASSSGTRGSDTQYF. The DNA for the CDR3 is TGTGCCAGCAGCTCCGGGACTAGGGGGTCGGATACGCAGTATTTT.

This clonotype was seen at least ten times. V gene TRBV9 combines with J gene TRBJ2-4; a possible D gene is TRBD2 (5 bases). The germline V gene has CDR1 SGDLS and CDR2 YYNGEE. Trimming left V 3 bases short and J 3 bases short, with 13 bases between. This CDR3 has 15 amino acids. CDR3 coding DNA: TGTGCCAGCAGCGCGGAACTAGATTACAAAAACATTCAGTACTTC. This codes for CASSAELDYKNIQYF.

This clonotype occurred many times. The gene calls are TRBV18 and TRBJ2-7, with D perhaps TRBD1 (5 bases). The CDR3 is 16 residues long. Per germline, CDR1 KGHSH and CDR2 LQKENI. Trimming took 3 bases from V and 3 from J, leaving 18 bases between them. CDR3 sequence (DNA): TGTGCCAGCTCACCGATTCAACCCCAGGGAAACTACGAGCAGTACTTC. This gives the protein CASSPIQPQGNYEQYF.

This clonotype occurred many times. The chain joins TRBV4-1 to TRBJ1-2, with TRBD1 matching 9 bases. This CDR3 is 13 amino acids long. The J segment lost 7 bases and the V segment lost 4 bases, leaving 4 bases of the junction unmatched. Germline-derived CDR1 and CDR2 are MGHRA and YSYEKL. The CDR3 sequence: CASSPDRGRGYTF. The CDR3 DNA sequence: TGCGCCAGCAGCCCGGACAGGGGTCGTGGCTACACCTTC.

V usage is TRBV6-5 and J usage is TRBJ1-3; TRBD1 is a possible D gene (5 bases). Trimming took off 6 bases at V and 1 base at J, with 16 bases between the two ends. CDR1 and CDR2 from the germline V gene are MNHEY and SVGAGI. The CDR3 sequence is 16 residues long. CDR3 DNA sequence: TGTGCCAGCAGGGGGCTCGGCAGCTTTTCTGGAAACACCATATATTTT. Translated: CASRGLGSFSGNTIYF.

About this clonotype itself: This clone may be a read error of a much larger clone one base away. The chain carries TRBV2 and TRBJ2-5; the D gene is possibly TRBD1 (6 bases). This CDR3 is 15 amino acids long. CDR1 is SNHLY, CDR2 FYNNEI, per germline. CDR3 residues: CVSTYDRPTQETQYF. The CDR3 DNA reads as TGTGTCAGCACCTACGACAGGCCTACTCAAGAGACCCAGTACTTC. The whole variable domain, filled in from reference TRBV2 and TRBJ2-5, reads EPEVTQTPSHQVTQMGQEVILRCVPISNHLYFYWYRQILGQKVEFLVSFYNNEISEKSEIFDDQFSVERPDGSNFTLKIRSTKLEDSAMYFCVSTYDRPTQETQYFGPGTRLLVL.